Presented here are 18 T cell receptor beta chains from one specimen sequenced in a study of blood T cell repertoires in COVID-19. Sequencing used immunoSEQ multiplex PCR; TCRdb keeps in-frame clones, though not all of them. Altogether about 68,000 clones are present, around 86% being singletons, with the ten largest covering about 8.3%. Sequenced input: peripheral blood. The receptors shown here come from a young man with acute or convalescent COVID-19.

This clone is judged medium-sized. This rearrangement joins TRBV12-3 or TRBV12-4 to TRBJ2-7, with unresolved D. Trimming cost V 2 bases and J 3 bases, with 8 bases left between them. This CDR3 is built from 13 residues. The CDR3 bases are TGTGCCAGCAGTTTAAGTGCGGTCTACGAGCAGTACTTC. Protein product: CASSLSAVYEQYF.

The V call is TRBV5-1, the J call TRBJ2-3; D is uncertain. With 0 bases removed from V and 0 bases from J, the gap between germline ends came to 17 bases. In germline, CDR1 is SGHRS, CDR2 YFSETQ. The CDR3 loop spans 18 amino acids. The CDR3 spells CASSLELDIRSSTDTQYF. The CDR3 nucleotides read TGCGCCAGCAGCTTGGAATTAGACATCCGCTCTAGCACAGATACGCAGTATTTT.

This chain links TRBV7-3 with TRBJ2-7, with 9 positions matching TRBD2. The CDR3 extends over 14 amino acids. Trimming took 1 base from V and 6 from J; bases not matched to a gene: 4. Germline CDR1 and CDR2: SGHTA and FQGTGA. CDR3 sequence reads: CASSLNSGSSEQYF. CDR3 DNA sequence: TGTGCCAGCAGCTTAAATAGCGGGAGTTCCGAGCAGTACTTC.

This clone appeared a single time. This chain connects TRBV3-1 (or the pseudogene TRBV3-2) to TRBJ1-1; the match to TRBD1 covers 7 bases. J was trimmed by 5 bases and V by 6 bases; bases with no gene match: 12. CDR3 size: 15 residues. Germline CDR1 reads LGHDT; CDR2 reads YNNKEL (reference sequence). The CDR3 is CASSSGATGKTEAFF. The CDR3 nucleotides are TGTGCCAGCAGTTCCGGGGCGACAGGGAAAACTGAAGCTTTCTTT.

The J gene is TRBJ2-1, the V gene TRBV4-3; 8 bases match TRBD2. The CDR3 is made up of 17 amino acids. The trim removed 1 base at V and 10 bases at J, leaving 15 bases unmatched. Germline V lookup: CDR1 LGHNA, CDR2 YSLEER. DNA for the CDR3: TGCGCCAGCAGCCAAGTCCCCACCATAGCGGGACGTCGAGAGCAGTTCTTC. Translation: CASSQVPTIAGRREQFF.

CDR3 in DNA: TGTGCCAGCAGCTCGTCGGAGACCCAGTACTTC. Its translation is CASSSSETQYF. The chain carries TRBV11-2 and TRBJ2-5; D unclear. This CDR3 is built from 11 residues. With 4 bases removed from V and 5 bases from J, the gap between germline ends came to 5 bases. CDR1 is SGHAT and CDR2 is FQNNGV in the germline V gene.

The rearrangement links TRBV9 to TRBJ1-2; perhaps TRBD1 as D (5 bases). The V gene lost 0 bases and the J gene lost 5 bases, with 20 bases spanning the gap. The CDR3 has 17 amino acids. Germline-derived CDR1 and CDR2 are SGDLS and YYNGEE. The CDR3 here is CASSVEPGYGGEYGYTF. The CDR3, as DNA: TGTGCCAGCAGCGTAGAGCCAGGGTATGGGGGGGAGTATGGCTACACCTTC.

The chain is built from TRBV27 and TRBJ1-5; weak D call: TRBD1 (5 bases). V was pared by 5 bases and J by 7 bases, with 24 bases between. CDR1 is MNHEY, CDR2 SMNVEV, per germline (reference sequence). This CDR3 region has 17 residues. The CDR3 DNA reads TGTGCCAGCAGTCCAAGACCGACTGGACACATATCACAGCCCCAGCATTTT. Its protein is CASSPRPTGHISQPQHF.

This sequence joins TRBV28 and TRBJ2-7; 10 positions match TRBD2. From germline, CDR1 is MDHEN and CDR2 SYDVKM. This CDR3 is 14 amino acids long. V lost 7 bases to trimming and J lost 6 bases; unmatched junction nucleotides: 9. The DNA of the CDR3 is TGTGCCAGCAACCGTAGCGGGAGGCGGGGCGAGCAGTACTTC. Translation gives CASNRSGRRGEQYF.

This clone was counted between two and nine times. The genes are TRBV21-1 and TRBJ1-5; TRBD1, the D gene given by the table, was not confirmed from the DNA. TRBV21-1 is labeled a pseudogene. This CDR3 has 16 amino acids. CDR3 coding DNA: TGTGCCAGCAGCACTCCAATTGACAGGGGCAATCAGCCCCAGCATTTT. Its translation: CASSTPIDRGNQPQHF.

V is TRBV5-1 and J is TRBJ1-3; TRBD1 agrees at 10 bases. The CDR3 spans 16 residues. The germline gives CDR1 SGHRS, CDR2 YFSETQ. With 4 bases clipped from V and 3 bases from J, the junction kept 7 bases outside the gene matches. The CDR3 is CASSNPGQGFGNTIYF. CDR3 nucleotide sequence: TGCGCCAGCAGCAATCCGGGACAGGGGTTTGGAAACACCATATATTTT.

The chain carries TRBV3-1 (or the pseudogene TRBV3-2) and TRBJ2-5; D is undetermined. There are 13 residues in the CDR3. V dropped 1 base and J dropped 4 bases, with 7 bases sitting between them. Germline CDR1 and CDR2: LGHDT and YNNKEL (reference sequence). CDR3 bases: TGTGCCAGCAGCCAAGTAGAGAGAGAGACCCAGTACTTC. This sequence encodes CASSQVERETQYF.

The chain uses TRBV11-2 and TRBJ2-3, with TRBD2 as a possible D gene (6 bases). Trimming took 5 bases from V and 3 from J, leaving 18 bases between them. The CDR3 sequence is 16 residues long. CDR1 is SGHAT and CDR2 is FQNNGV in the germline V gene. This CDR3 reads CASSDLGGEETDTQYF. The CDR3 nucleotides are TGTGCCAGCAGCGACCTCGGGGGAGAGGAGACAGATACGCAGTATTTT.

The chain combines TRBV15 with TRBJ2-1, with TRBD2 matching over 8 bases. The CDR3 is made up of 16 amino acids. After removal of 0 bases from V and 10 bases from J, the junction contained 11 bases not matched to a gene. The germline CDR1 and CDR2 sequences are LNHNV and YYDKDF (reference sequence). In DNA, the CDR3 is TGTGCCACCAGCAGAGATCGTGGCGGGAGGAGGCCCGAGCAGTTCTTC. Protein: CATSRDRGGRRPEQFF. Drawing the rest from reference TRBV15 and TRBJ2-1, the complete variable domain is DAMVIQNPRYQVTQFGKPVTLSCSQTLNHNVMYWYQQKSSQAPKLLFHYYDKDFNNEADTPDNFQSRRPNTSFCFLDIRSPGLGDTAMYLCATSRDRGGRRPEQFFGPGTRLTVL.

A few counts support this clone. V is TRBV18 and J is TRBJ2-1; D might be TRBD1 (5 bases). The CDR3 runs to 14 residues. CDR1 is KGHSH and CDR2 is LQKENI in the germline V gene. V was clipped by 2 bases and J by 7 bases, with 12 bases between them. CDR3 DNA sequence: TGTGCCAGCTCACCAGGGCAGGGTAGGAATGAGCAGTTCTTC. Translated: CASSPGQGRNEQFF.

This chain joins TRBV18 and TRBJ2-7; unclear D gene. Trimming removed 2 bases at V and 0 bases at J, with 8 bases between. This CDR3 is built from 14 residues. The germline V gene has CDR1 KGHSH and CDR2 LQKENI. CDR3 region: CASSPVLDSYEQYF. The CDR3 bases are TGTGCCAGCTCACCAGTTTTAGACTCCTACGAGCAGTACTTC.

The count of this clone is one. The rearrangement uses TRBV7-2 and TRBJ2-3, with 11 bases fitting TRBD2. Trimming took 4 bases from V and 0 from J; bases not matched to a gene: 3. The CDR3 contains 16 residues. Germline V gene sequence: CDR1 SGHTA, CDR2 FQGNSA. The CDR3 region has the DNA TGTGCCAGCAGCTCAGGACTAGCGGGTAGCACAGATACGCAGTATTTT. It translates to CASSSGLAGSTDTQYF.

The V gene is TRBV20-1, the J gene TRBJ2-1; D perhaps matches TRBD1 (6 bases). V lost 3 bases and J lost 7, with 22 bases in between. The CDR3 is 16 residues long. The germline gives CDR1 DFQATT, CDR2 SNEGSKA (reference sequence). The CDR3 nucleotides read TGCAGTGCTAGTCCCGAAGACATGGGGGCATTGAATGAGCAGTTCTTC. Translation: CSASPEDMGALNEQFF.